This entry features one T cell receptor beta chain sequence. Using immunoSEQ multiplex PCR, the repertoire was profiled, and TCRdb retains in-frame clones only, with some absent. The sample includes about 250,000 clones, more than 75% seen only once; the top ten take roughly 6.2%. These data are taken from a study of blood T cell repertoires in COVID-19. Study details: Sample material is recorded as cDNA or gDNA derived from T cells, B-cell-depleted T cells, or PBMCs.

V lost 0 bases, J lost 4 bases, and 9 bases lay in between. The CDR3 covers 14 residues. Germline V gives CDR1 MGHRA, CDR2 YSYEKL. This chain uses TRBV4-1 with TRBJ1-2; D ambiguous. The TCR comes from a woman older than 75 with COVID-19, enrolled during active disease. The specimen was peripheral blood. The chain's CDR3 is CASSQDRSGYGYTF. In nucleotides, the CDR3 is TGCGCCAGCAGCCAAGATAGGTCGGGCTATGGCTACACCTTC.